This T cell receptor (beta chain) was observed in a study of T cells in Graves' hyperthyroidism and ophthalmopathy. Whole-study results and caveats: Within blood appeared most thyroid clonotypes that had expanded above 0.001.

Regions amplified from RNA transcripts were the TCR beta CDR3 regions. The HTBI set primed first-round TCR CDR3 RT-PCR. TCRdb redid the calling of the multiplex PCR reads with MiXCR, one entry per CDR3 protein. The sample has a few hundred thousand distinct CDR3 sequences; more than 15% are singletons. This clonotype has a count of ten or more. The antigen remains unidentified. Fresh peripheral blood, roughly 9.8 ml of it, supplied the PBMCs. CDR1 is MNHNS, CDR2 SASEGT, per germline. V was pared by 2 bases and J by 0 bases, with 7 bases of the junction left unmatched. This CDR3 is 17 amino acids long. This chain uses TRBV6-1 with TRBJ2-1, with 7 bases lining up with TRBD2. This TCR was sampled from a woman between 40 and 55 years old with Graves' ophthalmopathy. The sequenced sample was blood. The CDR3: CASSEYGGSSSYNEQFF. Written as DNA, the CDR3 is TGTGCCAGCAGTGAATACGGCGGGAGTAGCTCCTACAATGAGCAGTTCTTC.